Presented here are 11 T cell receptor beta chains from one specimen sequenced in a study of shared clonotypes between healthy human individuals. Clones were sequenced by immunoSEQ multiplex PCR, and TCRdb holds only the in-frame ones, with some missing. The table has approximately 1,500,000 clones, roughly 96% seen once. Sequenced sample: naive CD4+ T cells sorted from blood. Subset here: CD45RA+ positively selected. Every receptor here comes from a man aged 30 to 45 in good health.

The genes are TRBV6-5 and TRBJ2-7; D gene uncertain. CDR1 is MNHEY and CDR2 is SVGAGI in the germline V gene. Trimming pared 0 bases from V and 6 bases from J, leaving 12 bases between. CDR3 size: 14 residues. The CDR3 DNA is TGTGCCAGCAGTTACTCGGCGGCACTTGCCGAGCAGTACTTC. Translating gives CASSYSAALAEQYF.

The V gene is TRBV6-1, the J gene TRBJ1-2; a possible D gene is TRBD1 (5 bases). Germline assignment: CDR1 MNHNS and CDR2 SASEGT. CDR3 size: 15 residues. V shed 4 bases and J shed 6 bases, with 18 bases lying between them. The chain's CDR3 is CASSAPLGASDGYTF. DNA for the CDR3: TGTGCCAGCAGTGCCCCCCTTGGGGCATCAGATGGCTACACCTTC.

The rearrangement joins TRBV11-2 to TRBJ2-7; possible D gene TRBD2, 5 bases. V shed 5 bases and J shed 3 bases, with 26 bases lying between them. Germline values: CDR1 SGHAT, CDR2 FQNNGV. The CDR3 covers 18 residues. As DNA, the CDR3 is TGTGCCAGCAGCGCGGTTAGAGTACGCGGGTTCCCCTTCTACGAGCAGTACTTC. The encoded protein is CASSAVRVRGFPFYEQYF.

V and J are TRBV5-1 and TRBJ2-1; D unclear. The V end was cut by 4 bases, the J end by 7 bases, with 21 bases between. The CDR3 runs 16 residues. CDR1 is SGHRS, CDR2 YFSETQ, per germline. The CDR3 DNA follows: TGCGCCAGCAGCCCGACGACGGTTAGTAAAGTTAATGAGCAGTTCTTC. Amino acids: CASSPTTVSKVNEQFF.

The chain employs TRBV27 and TRBJ2-2, with no clear D. V lost 7 bases to trimming and J lost 2 bases, with 17 bases between them. Per the germline V gene, CDR1 is MNHEY and CDR2 is SMNVEV (reference sequence). The CDR3 consists of 16 residues. CDR3 loop: CASTLGQNLNTGELFF. In nucleotides, the CDR3 is TGTGCCAGCACTCTAGGGCAAAACTTAAACACCGGGGAGCTGTTTTTT.

The chain carries TRBV18 and TRBJ2-4; TRBD1 aligns across 9 bases. The CDR3 has 14 residues. Germline V gene data show CDR1 as KGHSH and CDR2 as LQKENI. V dropped 5 bases and J dropped 8; count of bases not matched to a gene: 7. CDR3 in DNA: TGTGCCAGCTCAAACAGGGGGCTAGTGGACATTCAGTACTTC. Translation: CASSNRGLVDIQYF. The full variable domain, its missing parts supplied by reference TRBV18 and TRBJ2-4, is NAGVMQNPRHLVRRRGQEARLRCSPMKGHSHVYWYRQLPEEGLKFMVYLQKENIIDESGMPKERFSAEFPKEGPSILRIQQVVRGDSAAYFCASSNRGLVDIQYFGAGTRLSVL.

The chain carries TRBV7-7 and TRBJ2-7; tentative D call: TRBD2 (5 bases). Per germline, CDR1 SSHAT and CDR2 FNYEAQ (reference sequence). The CDR3 contains 13 residues. V lost 4 bases to trimming and J lost 6 bases, with 13 bases between them. The CDR3 is CASSSQLGSEQYF. The CDR3 nucleotides read TGTGCCAGCAGCTCACAACTAGGTAGCGAGCAGTACTTC.

The genes are TRBV6-5 and TRBJ2-7; either TRBD1 or TRBD2 may supply D (5 bases each). The CDR3 is made up of 13 amino acids. The V and J ends lost 2 bases and 6 bases respectively, with 11 bases between them. Germline V gene lookup returns CDR1 MNHEY and CDR2 SVGAGI. The chain's CDR3 is CASSYIGGSEQYF. CDR3 DNA sequence: TGTGCCAGCAGTTACATTGGGGGATCCGAGCAGTACTTC.

This chain uses TRBV28 with TRBJ2-7, with a tentative D call TRBD1 (6 bases). The V gene's germline CDR1 is MDHEN and CDR2 SYDVKM. The CDR3 covers 16 residues. V shed 2 bases and J shed 2 bases, with 16 bases lying between them. CDR3 sequence: CASSLTDRRLPYEQYF. The CDR3 region has the DNA TGTGCCAGCAGTTTAACCGACAGGCGTTTACCCTACGAGCAGTACTTC.

This chain joins TRBV2 and TRBJ2-2; a possible D gene is TRBD1 (5 bases). The germline V gene encodes CDR1 SNHLY and CDR2 FYNNEI. V shed 3 bases and J shed 2 bases, with 13 bases lying between them. This CDR3 contains 16 residues. The chain's CDR3 is CASSDRQGFNTGELFF. In DNA, the CDR3 is TGTGCCAGCAGTGACAGGCAGGGCTTCAACACCGGGGAGCTGTTTTTT.

The chain carries TRBV2 and TRBJ2-3; TRBD2 aligns across 7 bases. Per germline, CDR1 SNHLY and CDR2 FYNNEI. J lost 2 bases, V lost 4 bases, and 6 bases had no gene match. The CDR3 loop spans 15 amino acids. This CDR3 reads CASSGAGTTTDTQYF. CDR3 sequence (DNA): TGTGCCAGCAGTGGGGCCGGGACTACCACAGATACGCAGTATTTT.